This T cell receptor beta chain appears in the sequencing data of a study of blood T cells in healthy people across ages. Study-wide context: Per two T cells, template switching captured roughly one barcoded beta molecule. Findings and limits, study-wide: Investigators viewed diversity estimates from one million T cells as underestimates, the study reported. Per million T cells, TCR beta diversity dropped about linearly as age rose.

CDR1 and CDR2 from the germline V gene are KGHDR and SFDVKD. CDR3 size: 14 residues. Losses at the gene ends were 3 bases for V and 5 bases for J; bases not matched to a gene: 5. A second PCR of 7 to 11 cycles used a sample-barcoded 5' primer and a J-beta primer mix. Each CDR3 protein is one row after TCRdb ran MiXCR on the 5' RACE reads. The sample records hundreds of thousands of distinct CDR3 sequences, about a fifth being singletons. The total RNA that was extracted per sample amounted to at least 5 micrograms. This clonotype showed up just a few times. Its specificity is unknown. This chain connects TRBV24-1 to TRBJ2-5; 7 bases match TRBD1. The origin of this receptor is a man aged 70-80 years in good health. The sequenced sample was blood. CDR3 sequence reads: CATSDTGVRETQYF. Written as DNA, the CDR3 is TGTGCCACCAGTGATACAGGGGTTCGGGAGACCCAGTACTTC.